These 28 T cell receptor beta chains share one sample of origin, sequenced in a study of control samples from healthy donors and cancer patients. Produced via immunoSEQ multiplex PCR; TCRdb's table is partial and in-frame only. Of 78,000 or so clones in the sample, about 80% were seen once. The sample consisted of blood. These TCRs come from a man aged 45-60 years in good health.

V is TRBV24-1 and J is TRBJ2-7; unclear D gene. Germline V gives CDR1 KGHDR, CDR2 SFDVKD. The CDR3 spans 13 residues. V lost 9 bases and J lost 0, with 11 bases in between. The CDR3 is CATQEDGSYEQYF. CDR3 nucleotide sequence: TGTGCCACCCAAGAGGACGGCTCCTACGAGCAGTACTTC.

The CDR3 bases are TGTGCCAGCAGCCAAGATCTAAACAGGGAGGAGTTCTTC. Protein product: CASSQDLNREEFF. The chain links TRBV3-1 (or the pseudogene TRBV3-2) to TRBJ2-1; D could derive from TRBD1 or TRBD2 (6 bases each). The CDR3 sequence is 13 residues long. V gave up 0 bases and J gave up 14 bases, with 14 bases separating them. Per the germline V gene, CDR1 is LGHDT and CDR2 is YNNKEL (reference sequence).

This clone showed up just once. Other DNA sequences in the sample encode the same CDR3. This chain joins TRBV27 and TRBJ2-7; D gene unclear. V was pared by 2 bases and J by 5 bases, with 10 bases between. This CDR3 is 13 amino acids long. Germline CDR1 and CDR2: MNHEY and SMNVEV (reference sequence). DNA of the CDR3: TGTGCCAGCAGTTTAGAGGTGGGGAACGAGCAGTACTTC. This gives the protein CASSLEVGNEQYF.

This clone was recorded a few times. J is TRBJ1-4 and V is TRBV7-2; D unclear. The CDR3 consists of 14 residues. The V and J ends lost 1 base and 5 bases respectively, with 8 bases between them. Germline lookup yields CDR1 SGHTA and CDR2 FQGNSA. The CDR3 DNA is TGTGCCAGCAGCTTAGACCGGGGAAATGAAAAACTGTTTTTT. Its translation: CASSLDRGNEKLFF.

The chain is built from TRBV27 and TRBJ2-3; D possibly matches TRBD1 or TRBD2 (11 bases each). The V gene lost 2 bases and the J gene lost 1 base, with 28 bases spanning the gap. The length of the CDR3 is 21 residues. Germline V CDR1 and CDR2: MNHEY, SMNVEV (reference sequence). Written as DNA, the CDR3 is TGTGCCAGCAGTTTACAGCCGGGACAGGGGGGACTAGCGGACCGCACAGATACGCAGTATTTT. It codes for CASSLQPGQGGLADRTDTQYF.

The V and J genes are TRBV4-3 and TRBJ1-2; weak D call: TRBD1 (6 bases). Trimming removed 4 bases from V and 7 bases from J, with 22 bases in between. This CDR3 region has 16 residues. Germline lookup yields CDR1 LGHNA and CDR2 YSLEER. The CDR3 sequence: CASSPGRGGGMSGYTF. CDR3 in DNA: TGCGCCAGCAGCCCCGGGAGGGGGGGCGGAATGTCTGGCTACACCTTC.

This chain links TRBV19 with TRBJ1-1, with D perhaps matching TRBD1 (6 bases). This CDR3 comprises 15 residues. The germline V and J ends were trimmed by 3 bases and 2 bases, with 13 bases remaining between them. The germline V gene has CDR1 LNHDA and CDR2 SQIVND (reference sequence). The CDR3 protein is CASSMGQGYNTEAFF. CDR3 bases: TGTGCCAGTAGTATGGGTCAGGGGTATAACACTGAAGCTTTCTTT.

This clone occurred once. CDR3: CASSPQGAEAKNIQYF. In DNA, the CDR3 is TGTGCCAGTAGTCCACAGGGGGCCGAAGCCAAAAACATTCAGTACTTC. The chain couples TRBV19 to TRBJ2-4, with 9 positions matching TRBD1. The CDR3 loop spans 16 amino acids. Per germline, CDR1 LNHDA and CDR2 SQIVND (reference sequence). J was trimmed by 0 bases and V by 5 bases; bases with no gene match: 5. Supplemented by reference TRBV19 and TRBJ2-4, the full variable domain reads DGGITQSPKYLFRKEGQNVTLSCEQNLNHDAMYWYRQDPGQGLRLIYYSQIVNDFQKGDIAEGYSVSREKKESFPLTVTSAQKNPTAFYLCASSPQGAEAKNIQYFGAGTRLSVL.

CDR3 nucleotides: TGTGCCAGCAGTTTGGGACTAGCGGGAACCGGGGAGCTGTTTTTT. Translated, it gives CASSLGLAGTGELFF. The gene calls are TRBV6-5 and TRBJ2-2; TRBD2 agrees at 13 bases. V trimming: 4 bases; J trimming: 5 bases; junction bases outside the gene matches: 1. The germline V gene has CDR1 MNHEY and CDR2 SVGAGI. This CDR3 is 15 amino acids long.

The chain couples TRBV7-3 to TRBJ2-2; possibly TRBD1 or TRBD2 for D (5 bases each). This CDR3 spans 15 amino acids. The V gene's germline CDR1 is SGHTA and CDR2 FQGTGA. Between the trimmed V and J ends, which lost 5 bases and 0 bases, there was a span of 10 bases. The CDR3 nucleotides read TGTGCCAGCAGCCTCCCGGGACCGAACACCGGGGAGCTGTTTTTT. It specifies CASSLPGPNTGELFF.

The chain couples TRBV7-2 to TRBJ2-7; possibly TRBD1 or TRBD2 for D (5 bases each). Germline loops: CDR1 SGHTA, CDR2 FQGNSA. The CDR3 totals 14 residues. V dropped 1 base and J dropped 5 bases, with 12 bases sitting between them. The CDR3, as DNA: TGTGCCAGCAGCTTAGGGGGGTGGCACGACGAGCAGTACTTC. It translates to CASSLGGWHDEQYF.

This sequence joins TRBV19 and TRBJ2-7; D remains unclear. Trimming took 6 bases from V and 1 from J, leaving 7 bases between them. The CDR3 length is 12 residues. Per germline, CDR1 LNHDA and CDR2 SQIVND (reference sequence). The CDR3 DNA follows: TGTGCCAGTAGCTCAGTTTCCTACGAGCAGTACTTC. Its translation is CASSSVSYEQYF.

The chain joins TRBV5-8 to TRBJ1-2; no firm D call. The length of the CDR3 is 15 residues. Germline CDR1 and CDR2: SGHTS and YDEGEE. V lost 4 bases and J lost 8, with 21 bases in between. In nucleotides, the CDR3 is TGTGCCAGCAGCCTCAATCCCCCCAAATTGGGGGGCTACACCTTC. Encoded protein: CASSLNPPKLGGYTF.

This chain joins TRBV29-1 and TRBJ1-2, with 10 nucleotides matching TRBD1. Germline loops: CDR1 SQVTM, CDR2 ANQGSEA. The length of the CDR3 is 14 residues. V lost 8 bases to trimming and J lost 8 bases; unmatched junction nucleotides: 14. The CDR3 protein is CSSSAGTGAWGYTF. CDR3 coding DNA: TGCAGCTCAAGCGCCGGGACAGGGGCTTGGGGCTACACCTTC. Combining the CDR3 with reference TRBV29-1 and TRBJ1-2 gives the whole variable domain SAVISQKPSRDICQRGTSLTIQCQVDSQVTMMFWYRQQPGQSLTLIATANQGSEATYESGFVIDKFPISRPNLTFSTLTVSNMSPEDSSIYLCSSSAGTGAWGYTFGSGTRLTVV.

The CDR3 DNA sequence: TGTGCCAGCAGTCCGGACTCCTTCAAACAGTACTTC. Translation gives CASSPDSFKQYF. This chain uses TRBV3-1 (or the pseudogene TRBV3-2) with TRBJ2-7; possible D gene TRBD2, 5 bases. The V gene's germline CDR1 is LGHDT and CDR2 YNNKEL (reference sequence). The CDR3 runs to 12 residues. Trimming took off 6 bases at V and 10 bases at J, with 16 bases between the two ends.

This clone has only one observation. This chain connects TRBV2 to TRBJ1-6; no clear D gene. Germline lookup yields CDR1 SNHLY and CDR2 FYNNEI. Trimming took 8 bases from V and 0 from J, leaving 17 bases between them. The CDR3 is 17 amino acids. Here the CDR3 DNA reads TGTGCCAGCGGATCGTACAGTTCCCGCTCCTATAATTCACCCCTCCACTTT. Its protein is CASGSYSSRSYNSPLHF.

The V gene is TRBV11-2, the J gene TRBJ2-2, with D possibly called TRBD1 or TRBD2 (5 bases each). This CDR3 is built from 17 residues. Per the germline V gene, CDR1 is SGHAT and CDR2 is FQNNGV. Trimming left V 6 bases short and J 0 bases short, with 17 bases between. CDR3 nucleotide sequence: TGTGCCAGCAGTTCCCAGCCTGGGGGATCGAACACCGGGGAGCTGTTTTTT. This translates into CASSSQPGGSNTGELFF.

The J gene is TRBJ2-2, the V gene TRBV19; TRBD1 matches at 9 bases. The CDR3 is 16 residues long. Germline V gene sequence: CDR1 LNHDA, CDR2 SQIVND (reference sequence). V was clipped by 4 bases and J by 4 bases; unmatched bases: 7. The CDR3 is CASSKRQGVSTGELFF. Written as DNA, the CDR3 is TGTGCCAGTAGTAAAAGACAGGGGGTCTCCACCGGGGAGCTGTTTTTT. Supplemented by reference TRBV19 and TRBJ2-2, the full variable domain reads DGGITQSPKYLFRKEGQNVTLSCEQNLNHDAMYWYRQDPGQGLRLIYYSQIVNDFQKGDIAEGYSVSREKKESFPLTVTSAQKNPTAFYLCASSKRQGVSTGELFFGEGSRLTVL.

This clone turned up a few times. This rearrangement joins TRBV15 to TRBJ2-1; unclear D gene. Trimming removed 5 bases at V and 6 bases at J, with 5 bases between. CDR1 is LNHNV and CDR2 is YYDKDF in the germline V gene (reference sequence). The CDR3 consists of 11 residues. In nucleotides, the CDR3 is TGTGCCACCAGCCGAGCCAATGAGCAGTTCTTC. This sequence encodes CATSRANEQFF.

V gene TRBV19 combines with J gene TRBJ2-7; D might be TRBD1 (6 bases). The CDR3 loop spans 13 amino acids. The V and J ends lost 0 bases and 6 bases respectively, with 9 bases between them. CDR1 LNHDA and CDR2 SQIVND come from the germline V gene (reference sequence). The CDR3 DNA follows: TGTGCCAGTAGTATAGACAGGGGAGTCGAGCAGTACTTC. This codes for CASSIDRGVEQYF.

The chain links TRBV11-2 to TRBJ2-1; possible D gene TRBD2, 6 bases. V was cut by 3 bases and J by 5 bases, with 14 bases left in between. The CDR3 totals 15 residues. Germline loops: CDR1 SGHAT, CDR2 FQNNGV. This CDR3 reads CASSFSRDLDNEQFF. The CDR3 bases are TGTGCCAGCAGCTTTTCGCGGGATCTGGACAATGAGCAGTTCTTC.

The V call is TRBV28, the J call TRBJ1-1, with a tentative D call TRBD1 (5 bases). This CDR3 contains 14 residues. V lost 0 bases and J 5 bases, leaving 10 bases between the germline ends. Germline V gene lookup returns CDR1 MDHEN and CDR2 SYDVKM. CDR3 sequence reads: CASSLWGGWTEAFF. CDR3 nucleotides: TGTGCCAGCAGTTTATGGGGGGGGTGGACTGAAGCTTTCTTT.

Notes on this clone: This CDR3 is also generated by other DNA sequences in the sample. The chain joins TRBV25-1 to TRBJ2-3; D gene uncertain. The CDR3 covers 14 residues. Germline CDR1 MGHDK, CDR2 SYGVNS. Trimming stripped 0 bases from V and 2 bases from J, with 6 bases between. The CDR3: CASSEYSLTDTQYF. The CDR3 DNA reads as TGTGCCAGCAGTGAATACAGCCTCACAGATACGCAGTATTTT.

The gene calls are TRBV18 and TRBJ1-1; D is unclear. The CDR3 has 14 amino acids. Looked up from germline, CDR1 is KGHSH and CDR2 is LQKENI. Between the trimmed V and J ends, which lost 2 bases and 3 bases, there was a span of 10 bases. The CDR3 nucleotides read TGTGCCAGCTCACCAAATTTAGGAGACACTGAAGCTTTCTTT. Translating gives CASSPNLGDTEAFF. Together with reference TRBV18 and TRBJ1-1, the CDR3 gives the full variable domain: NAGVMQNPRHLVRRRGQEARLRCSPMKGHSHVYWYRQLPEEGLKFMVYLQKENIIDESGMPKERFSAEFPKEGPSILRIQQVVRGDSAAYFCASSPNLGDTEAFFGQGTRLTVV.

The chain joins TRBV6-6 to TRBJ2-1; 8 bases align to TRBD2. The CDR3 totals 15 residues. V trimming: 6 bases; J trimming: 10 bases; junction bases outside the gene matches: 14. Germline V gene lookup returns CDR1 MNHNY and CDR2 SVGAGI (reference sequence). Here the CDR3 reads CASRINNLAGGEQFF. CDR3 sequence (DNA): TGTGCCAGCAGGATCAACAACCTAGCGGGCGGGGAGCAGTTCTTC.

This rearrangement joins TRBV20-1 to TRBJ2-3; TRBD2 aligns across 13 bases. Per the germline V gene, CDR1 is DFQATT and CDR2 is SNEGSKA (reference sequence). The CDR3 extends over 16 amino acids. With 3 bases clipped from V and 4 bases from J, the junction kept 7 bases outside the gene matches. CDR3 region: CSASPSGLAGSDTQYF. In DNA form, the CDR3 reads TGCAGTGCTAGTCCCTCGGGACTAGCGGGATCAGATACGCAGTATTTT.

Here the CDR3 reads CASSETLGSYNEQFF. The CDR3 DNA reads as TGTGCCAGCAGTGAAACACTCGGATCCTACAATGAGCAGTTCTTC. The chain recombines TRBV6-1 with TRBJ2-1; D remains ambiguous. CDR3 length: 15 amino acids. Germline CDR1 reads MNHNS; CDR2 reads SASEGT. The V gene lost 2 bases and the J gene lost 1 base, with 9 bases spanning the gap.

This chain uses TRBV6-5 with TRBJ1-3; D is uncertain. Germline loops: CDR1 MNHEY, CDR2 SVGAGI. V lost 8 bases, J lost 0 bases, and 11 bases lay in between. The CDR3 contains 14 residues. The CDR3 DNA is TGTGCCAGCGGCAACATCGTCTCTGGAAACACCATATATTTT. Its translation: CASGNIVSGNTIYF.